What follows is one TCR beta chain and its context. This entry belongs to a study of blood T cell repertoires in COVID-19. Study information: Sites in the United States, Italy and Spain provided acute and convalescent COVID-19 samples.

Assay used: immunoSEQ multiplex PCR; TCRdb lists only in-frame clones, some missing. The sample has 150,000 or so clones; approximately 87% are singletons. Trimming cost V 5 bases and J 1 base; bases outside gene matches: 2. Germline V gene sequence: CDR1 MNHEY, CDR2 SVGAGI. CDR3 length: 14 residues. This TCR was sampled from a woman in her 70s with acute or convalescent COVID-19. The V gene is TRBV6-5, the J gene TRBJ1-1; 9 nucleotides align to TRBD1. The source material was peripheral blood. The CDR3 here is CASSKQGANTEAFF. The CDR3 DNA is TGTGCCAGCAGTAAACAGGGGGCGAACACTGAAGCTTTCTTT.